What follows describes a single T cell receptor (beta chain). TCRdb's table, derived via immunoSEQ multiplex PCR, lists solely in-frame clones and lacks some. The sample has about 77,000 clones, roughly 94% seen once; the top ten hold roughly 20%. The sample comes from a study of OX40 agonist ivuxolimab in advanced cancers. Study at large: The study treated patients with ivuxolimab, an agonistic anti-OX40 (CD134) antibody.

This CDR3 region has 13 residues. The V gene lost 5 bases and the J gene lost 3 bases, with 11 bases spanning the gap. CDR1 is SGHTA, CDR2 FQGNSA, per germline. V and J are TRBV7-2 and TRBJ2-7; D gene unclear. Source: CD4+ or CD8+ T cells sorted from blood, taken in a trial of the OX40 agonist ivuxolimab. The sequence was obtained from an adult with an advanced solid tumor such as melanoma, head and neck, liver or kidney cancer. CDR3 sequence reads: CASSLSPVYEQYF. The DNA for the CDR3 is TGTGCCAGCAGCCTTTCCCCGGTCTACGAGCAGTACTTC.